The T cell receptor beta chain under discussion was sequenced for a study of shared clonotypes between healthy human individuals. CD45RO+ cells went into CD8 memory alongside CCR7-negative CD45RA+ TemRA cells. This clone appeared many times. J gave up 2 bases and V 2 bases, and 4 bases lay outside the gene matches. Germline V gene sequence: CDR1 MNHNS, CDR2 SASEGT. The CDR3 runs to 15 residues. TCRdb's table, derived via immunoSEQ multiplex PCR, lists solely in-frame clones and lacks some. This table has approximately 100,000 clones, 55% to 70% appearing once. The gene calls are TRBV6-1 and TRBJ2-3, with 7 bases aligning to TRBD1. The sample consisted of memory CD8+ T cells sorted from blood. Subset described: CD45RO+ cells pooled with CCR7-negative TemRA cells. The sequence derives from a woman under 40 in good health. CDR3 sequence reads: CASSEIRGSTDTQYF. The CDR3 region has the DNA TGTGCCAGCAGTGAAATCAGGGGGTCCACAGATACGCAGTATTTT.